The clone carrying this TCR beta chain was observed a single time. What it binds is unknown. The entry originates in a study of vaccination effects on CD4 cells after COVID-19. The germline CDR1 and CDR2 sequences are SGHTA and FQGNSA. V lost 3 bases and J 1 base, leaving 15 bases between the germline ends. The CDR3 loop spans 16 amino acids. ViraFEST assay sequencing came after antigen-specific CD4+ T cells were expanded with viral peptide pools. On day 10 of culture, CD4+ T cells were separated out. Having tested negative for nucleocapsid antibodies, the vaccine recipients showed no prior SARS-CoV-2 infection. Sequencing used immunoSEQ multiplex PCR; TCRdb keeps in-frame clones, though not all of them. The sample carries 70,000 or so clones, approximately 72% recorded once.

The J gene is TRBJ2-5, the V gene TRBV7-2, with D possibly matching TRBD2 (6 bases). The sequence derives from a human donor who received a COVID-19 vaccine. The specimen was CD4+ T cells from PBMCs cultured with HCoV-NL63 spike peptides, collected before COVID-19 vaccination. The CDR3 DNA is TGTGCCAGCAGCTTTACTAGTGGAGGGGTCCAAGAGACCCAGTACTTC. Its protein product is CASSFTSGGVQETQYF.